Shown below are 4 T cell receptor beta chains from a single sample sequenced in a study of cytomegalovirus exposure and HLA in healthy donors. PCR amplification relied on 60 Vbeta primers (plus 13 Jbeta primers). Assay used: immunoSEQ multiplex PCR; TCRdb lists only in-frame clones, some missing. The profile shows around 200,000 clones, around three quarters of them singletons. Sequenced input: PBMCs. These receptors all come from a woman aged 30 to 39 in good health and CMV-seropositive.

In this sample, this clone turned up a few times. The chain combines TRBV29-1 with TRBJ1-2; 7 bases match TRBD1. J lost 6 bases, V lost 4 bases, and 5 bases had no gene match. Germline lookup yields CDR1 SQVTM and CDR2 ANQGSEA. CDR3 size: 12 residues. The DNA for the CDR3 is TGCAGCGTTGGCCTAACAGGGGATGGCTACACCTTC. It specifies CSVGLTGDGYTF.

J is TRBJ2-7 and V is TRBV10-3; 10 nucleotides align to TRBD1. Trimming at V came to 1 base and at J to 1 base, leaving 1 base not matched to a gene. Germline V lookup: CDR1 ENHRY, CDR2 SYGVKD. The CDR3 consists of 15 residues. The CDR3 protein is CAISEWDRGSYEQYF. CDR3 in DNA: TGTGCCATCAGTGAGTGGGACAGGGGATCCTACGAGCAGTACTTC.

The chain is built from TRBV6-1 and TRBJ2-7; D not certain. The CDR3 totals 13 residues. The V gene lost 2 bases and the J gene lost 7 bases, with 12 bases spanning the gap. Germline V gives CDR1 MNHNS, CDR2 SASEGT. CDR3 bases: TGTGCCAGCAGTGAACAGTTGATGTGGGAGCAGTACTTC. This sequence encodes CASSEQLMWEQYF.

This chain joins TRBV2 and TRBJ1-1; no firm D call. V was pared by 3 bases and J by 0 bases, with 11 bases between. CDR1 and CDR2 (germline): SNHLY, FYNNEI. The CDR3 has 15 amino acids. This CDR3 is CASSDSGAMNTEAFF. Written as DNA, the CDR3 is TGTGCCAGCAGTGACTCGGGAGCGATGAACACTGAAGCTTTCTTT.